Following are 3 T cell receptor beta chains from one sample sequenced in a study of T cells in Graves' hyperthyroidism and ophthalmopathy. Amplified regions were TCR beta CDR3 sequences from RNA transcripts. A first-round RT-PCR of the TCR CDR3 used the HTBI primer set. TCRdb reprocessed the multiplex PCR reads with MiXCR, giving one entry per CDR3 protein. Here the sample spans 450,000 to 600,000 distinct CDR3 sequences, around 15% being singletons. Sequences were obtained from blood. These receptor sequences come from a woman aged 40-49 years with Graves' hyperthyroidism.

This clonotype was seen ten or more times. The V gene is TRBV3-1, the J gene TRBJ1-5; D not resolved. With 2 bases removed from V and 4 bases from J, the gap between germline ends came to 3 bases. Germline CDR1 reads LGHDT; CDR2 reads YNNKEL (reference sequence). The CDR3 is made up of 12 amino acids. CDR3 in amino acids: CASSQKNQPQHF. Written as DNA, the CDR3 is TGTGCCAGCAGCCAAAAGAATCAGCCCCAGCATTTT.

With regard to this clonotype: This CDR3 fails to terminate in the conserved phenylalanine or tryptophan, so it likely reflects a read error. The J gene is TRBJ1-1, the V gene TRBV28; 9 bases are a match to TRBD1. This CDR3 comprises 15 residues. Germline V gives CDR1 MDHEN, CDR2 SYDVKM. The V and J ends lost 11 bases and 2 bases, in that order; junction bases with no gene match: 12. CDR3 nucleotide sequence: TGTGCCGTAATACAGGGGGCGGGAAGAAACACTGAAGCTTTCCTT. This sequence encodes CAVIQGAGRNTEAFL.

The sample holds many counts of this clonotype. The rearrangement uses TRBV12-3 or TRBV12-4 and TRBJ2-1; D ambiguous. The CDR3 sequence is 16 residues long. V lost 5 bases and J 0 bases, leaving 14 bases between the germline ends. CDR3 DNA: TGTGCCAGCAGTACTGGACGGATCCGCTCCTACAATGAGCAGTTCTTC. Its protein product is CASSTGRIRSYNEQFF.